This TCR beta chain emerged from a study of T cells after yellow fever vaccination. Study in general: Preparation used SMART-Seq v4 Ultra Low Input for the low-cell-number fractions. Findings of the study overall: The CD4 compartment and the CD8 compartment contained a small share of clonotypes in common.

TCRdb ran MiXCR on the 5' RACE reads and lists one entry per CDR3 protein. The table has hundreds of thousands of distinct CDR3 sequences, roughly 4% seen once. In the case of this clonotype: The antigen is unknown.

Germline CDR1 and CDR2: LGHNA and YNFKEQ. The CDR3 totals 16 residues. V shed 5 bases and J shed 0 bases, with 16 bases lying between them. The TCR was taken from a man between 18 and 29 years old who received the YFV17D yellow fever vaccine. The sequenced sample was PBMCs, obtained on the day of the yellow fever booster vaccination. V is TRBV4-2 and J is TRBJ1-1; D is possibly TRBD1 (5 bases). Here the CDR3 reads CASSEGWQGMNTEAFF. Written as DNA, the CDR3 is TGTGCCAGCAGCGAAGGATGGCAGGGAATGAACACTGAAGCTTTCTTT.